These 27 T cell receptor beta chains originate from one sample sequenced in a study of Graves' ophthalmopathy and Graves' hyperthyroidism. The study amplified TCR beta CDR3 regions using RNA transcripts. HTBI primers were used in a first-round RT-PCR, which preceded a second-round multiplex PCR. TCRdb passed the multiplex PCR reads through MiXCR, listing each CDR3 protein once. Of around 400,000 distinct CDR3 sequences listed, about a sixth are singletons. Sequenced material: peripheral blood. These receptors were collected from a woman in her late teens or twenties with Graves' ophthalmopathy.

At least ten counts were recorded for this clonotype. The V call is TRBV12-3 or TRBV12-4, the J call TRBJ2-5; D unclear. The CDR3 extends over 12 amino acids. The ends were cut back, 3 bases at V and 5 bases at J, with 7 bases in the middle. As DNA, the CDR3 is TGTGCCAGCAGTTTTTCCATGGAGACCCAGTACTTC. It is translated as CASSFSMETQYF.

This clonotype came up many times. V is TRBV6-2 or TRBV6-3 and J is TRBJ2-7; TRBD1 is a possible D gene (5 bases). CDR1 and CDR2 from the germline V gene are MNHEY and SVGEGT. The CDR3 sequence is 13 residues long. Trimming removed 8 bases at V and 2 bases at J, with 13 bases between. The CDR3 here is CASGRATAYEQYF. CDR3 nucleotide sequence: TGTGCCAGCGGCAGGGCCACCGCCTACGAGCAGTACTTC.

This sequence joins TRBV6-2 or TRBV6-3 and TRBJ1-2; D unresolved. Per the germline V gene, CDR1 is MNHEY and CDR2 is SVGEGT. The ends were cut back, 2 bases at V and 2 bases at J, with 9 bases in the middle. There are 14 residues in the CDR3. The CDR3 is CASSYRVVNYGYTF. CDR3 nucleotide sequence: TGTGCCAGCAGTTACCGGGTCGTCAACTATGGCTACACCTTC.

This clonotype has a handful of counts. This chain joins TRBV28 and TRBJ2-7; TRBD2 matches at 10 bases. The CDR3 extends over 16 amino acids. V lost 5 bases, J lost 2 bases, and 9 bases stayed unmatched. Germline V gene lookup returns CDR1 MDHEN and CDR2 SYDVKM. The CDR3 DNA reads TGTGCCAGCAGTCCCATTAGGACTAGCGGCACCTACGAGCAGTACTTC. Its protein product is CASSPIRTSGTYEQYF.

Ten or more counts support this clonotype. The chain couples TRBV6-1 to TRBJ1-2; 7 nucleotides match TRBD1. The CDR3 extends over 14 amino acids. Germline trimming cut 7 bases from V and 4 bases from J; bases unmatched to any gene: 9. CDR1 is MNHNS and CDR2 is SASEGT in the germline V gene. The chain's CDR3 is CASIERRTGYGYTF. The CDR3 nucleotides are TGTGCCAGCATTGAGAGACGGACAGGCTATGGCTACACCTTC.

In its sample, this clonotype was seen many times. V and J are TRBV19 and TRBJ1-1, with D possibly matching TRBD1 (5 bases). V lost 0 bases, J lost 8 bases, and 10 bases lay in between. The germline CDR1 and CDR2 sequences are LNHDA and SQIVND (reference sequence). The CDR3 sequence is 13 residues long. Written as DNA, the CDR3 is TGTGCCAGTAGTATAGATCGACAGCTCGAAGCTTTCTTT. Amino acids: CASSIDRQLEAFF.

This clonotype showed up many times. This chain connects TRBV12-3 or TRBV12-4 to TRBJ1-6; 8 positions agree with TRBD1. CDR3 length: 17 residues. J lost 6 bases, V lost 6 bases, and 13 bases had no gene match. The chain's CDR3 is CASRPAGQGAGNSPLHF. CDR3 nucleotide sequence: TGTGCCAGCAGGCCCGCGGGGCAGGGGGCTGGTAATTCACCCCTCCACTTT.

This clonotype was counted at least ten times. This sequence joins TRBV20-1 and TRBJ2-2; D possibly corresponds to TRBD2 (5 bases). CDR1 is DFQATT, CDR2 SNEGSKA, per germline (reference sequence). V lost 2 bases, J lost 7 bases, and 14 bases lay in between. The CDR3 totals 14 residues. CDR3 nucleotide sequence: TGCAGTGCTAGAAAGAGGGTTGAACTCGGGGAGCTGTTTTTT. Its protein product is CSARKRVELGELFF.

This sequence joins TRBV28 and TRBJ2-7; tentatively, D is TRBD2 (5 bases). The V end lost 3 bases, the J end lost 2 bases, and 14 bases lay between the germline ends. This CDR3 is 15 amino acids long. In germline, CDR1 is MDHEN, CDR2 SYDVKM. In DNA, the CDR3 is TGTGCCAGCAGTTTCTTCGGGGATAACCCCTACGAGCAGTACTTC. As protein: CASSFFGDNPYEQYF.

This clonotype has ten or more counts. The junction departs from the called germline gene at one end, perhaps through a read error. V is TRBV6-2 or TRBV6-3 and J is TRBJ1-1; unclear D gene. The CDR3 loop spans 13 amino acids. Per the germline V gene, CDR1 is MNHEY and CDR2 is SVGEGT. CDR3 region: CASSHSVSTEAFF. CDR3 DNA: TGTGCCAGCAGTCACTCAGTTAGCACTGAAGCTTTCTTT.

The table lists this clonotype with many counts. CDR3 in DNA: TGCGCCAGCAGCCAAGGGTCCAACACTGAAGCTTTCTTT. Protein product: CASSQGSNTEAFF. The V gene is TRBV4-3, the J gene TRBJ1-1; D call uncertain. Germline CDR1 and CDR2: LGHNA and YSLEER. The CDR3 has 13 residues. Deletions cut 1 base from V and 2 bases from J, with 5 bases between.

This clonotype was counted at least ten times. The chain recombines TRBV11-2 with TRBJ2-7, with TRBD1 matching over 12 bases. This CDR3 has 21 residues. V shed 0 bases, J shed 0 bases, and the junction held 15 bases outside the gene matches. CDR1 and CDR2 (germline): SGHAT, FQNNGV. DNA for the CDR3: TGTGCCAGCAGCTTAGAAACTCCGGGACAGGGGGCTTCTCCGAGCTCCTACGAGCAGTACTTC. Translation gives CASSLETPGQGASPSSYEQYF. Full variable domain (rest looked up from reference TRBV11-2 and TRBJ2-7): EAGVAQSPRYKIIEKRQSVAFWCNPISGHATLYWYQQILGQGPKLLIQFQNNGVVDDSQLPKDRFSAERLKGVDSTLKIQPAKLEDSAVYLCASSLETPGQGASPSSYEQYFGPGTRLTVT.

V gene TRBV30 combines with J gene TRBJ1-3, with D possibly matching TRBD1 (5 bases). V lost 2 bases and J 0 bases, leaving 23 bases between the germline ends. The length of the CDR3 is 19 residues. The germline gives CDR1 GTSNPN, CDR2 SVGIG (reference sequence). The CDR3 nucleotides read TGTGCCTGGAGTCTTGGGGCTGCGGTCCTTCCGCTCTCTGGAAACACCATATATTTT. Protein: CAWSLGAAVLPLSGNTIYF.

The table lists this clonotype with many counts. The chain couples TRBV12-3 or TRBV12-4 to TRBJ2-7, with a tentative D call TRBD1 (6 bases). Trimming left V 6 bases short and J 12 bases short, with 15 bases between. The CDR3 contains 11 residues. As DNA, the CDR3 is TGTGCCAGCAGCTTCGGACAGACAAGGTACTTC. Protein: CASSFGQTRYF.

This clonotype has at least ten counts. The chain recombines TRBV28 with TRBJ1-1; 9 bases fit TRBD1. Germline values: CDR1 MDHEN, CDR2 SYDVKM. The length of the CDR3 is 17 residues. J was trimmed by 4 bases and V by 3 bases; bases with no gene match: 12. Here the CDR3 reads CASSFRDGTGRFTEAFF. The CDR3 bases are TGTGCCAGCAGTTTTAGAGATGGGACAGGGAGATTCACTGAAGCTTTCTTT.

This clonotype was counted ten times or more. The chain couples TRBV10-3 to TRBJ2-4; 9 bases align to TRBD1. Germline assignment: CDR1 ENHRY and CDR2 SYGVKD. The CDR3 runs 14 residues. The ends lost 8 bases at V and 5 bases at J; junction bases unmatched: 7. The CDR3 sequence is CAIGPDRGENIQYF. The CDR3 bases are TGTGCCATCGGTCCCGACAGGGGGGAAAACATTCAGTACTTC.

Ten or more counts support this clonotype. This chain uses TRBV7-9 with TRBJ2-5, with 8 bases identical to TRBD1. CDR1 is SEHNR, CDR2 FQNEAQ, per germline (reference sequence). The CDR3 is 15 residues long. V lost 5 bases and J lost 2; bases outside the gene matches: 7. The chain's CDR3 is CASSPPGQEQETQYF. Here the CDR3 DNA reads TGTGCCAGCAGCCCGCCGGGACAGGAGCAAGAGACCCAGTACTTC.

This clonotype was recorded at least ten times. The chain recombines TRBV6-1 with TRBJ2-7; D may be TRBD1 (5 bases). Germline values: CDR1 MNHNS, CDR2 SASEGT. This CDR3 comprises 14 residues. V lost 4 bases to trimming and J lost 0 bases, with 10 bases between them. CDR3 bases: TGTGCCAGCAGTGGGACATCTAGCTCCTACGAGCAGTACTTC. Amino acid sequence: CASSGTSSSYEQYF.

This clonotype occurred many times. The CDR3 nucleotides are TGTGCCAGCAGTTACGAGGGCCGGGAGCCCCAGCATTTT. Amino acids: CASSYEGREPQHF. The gene calls are TRBV6-5 and TRBJ1-5, with no clear D. The CDR3 sequence is 13 residues long. The V gene's germline CDR1 is MNHEY and CDR2 SVGAGI. Trimming removed 2 bases at V and 8 bases at J, with 10 bases between.

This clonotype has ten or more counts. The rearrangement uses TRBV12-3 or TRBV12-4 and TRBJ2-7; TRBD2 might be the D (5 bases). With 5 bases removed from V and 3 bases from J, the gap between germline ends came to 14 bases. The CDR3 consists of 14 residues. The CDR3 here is CASSPEDGGYEQYF. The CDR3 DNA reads TGTGCCAGCAGTCCAGAGGACGGAGGCTACGAGCAGTACTTC.

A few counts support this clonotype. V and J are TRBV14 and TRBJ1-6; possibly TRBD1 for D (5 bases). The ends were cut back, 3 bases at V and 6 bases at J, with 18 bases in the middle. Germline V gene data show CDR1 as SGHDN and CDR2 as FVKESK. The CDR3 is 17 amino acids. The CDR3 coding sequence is TGTGCCAGCAGCCAGTTAAAACAGGATCGGAGTAATTCACCCCTCCACTTT. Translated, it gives CASSQLKQDRSNSPLHF.

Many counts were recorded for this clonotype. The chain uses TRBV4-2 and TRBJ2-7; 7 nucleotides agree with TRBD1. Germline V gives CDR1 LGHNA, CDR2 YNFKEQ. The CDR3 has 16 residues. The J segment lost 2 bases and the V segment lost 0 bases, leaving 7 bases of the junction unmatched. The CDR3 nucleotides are TGTGCCAGCAGCCAAGATGGAGGCGGACAGGCCTACGAGCAGTACTTC. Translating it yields CASSQDGGGQAYEQYF.

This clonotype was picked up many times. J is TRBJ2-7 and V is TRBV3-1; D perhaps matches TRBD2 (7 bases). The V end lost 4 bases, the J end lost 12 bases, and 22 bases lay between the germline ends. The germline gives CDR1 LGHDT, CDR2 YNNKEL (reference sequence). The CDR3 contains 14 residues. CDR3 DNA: TGTGCCAGCAGCCCCAAATTAGGGGGGGCTTCCGTGTACTTC. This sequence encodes CASSPKLGGASVYF.

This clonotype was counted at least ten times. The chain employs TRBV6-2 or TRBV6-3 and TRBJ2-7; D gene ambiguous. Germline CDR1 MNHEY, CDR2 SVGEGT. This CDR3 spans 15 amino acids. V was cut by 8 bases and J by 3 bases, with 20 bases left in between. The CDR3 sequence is CASHKMGFSSYEQYF. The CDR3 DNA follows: TGTGCCAGCCACAAAATGGGGTTTTCGAGCTACGAGCAGTACTTC.

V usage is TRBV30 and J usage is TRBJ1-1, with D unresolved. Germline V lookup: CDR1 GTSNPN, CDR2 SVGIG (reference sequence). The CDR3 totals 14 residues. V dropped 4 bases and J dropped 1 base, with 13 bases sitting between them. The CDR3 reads CAWTVGQPNTEAFF. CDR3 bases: TGTGCCTGGACCGTCGGCCAACCGAACACTGAAGCTTTCTTT.

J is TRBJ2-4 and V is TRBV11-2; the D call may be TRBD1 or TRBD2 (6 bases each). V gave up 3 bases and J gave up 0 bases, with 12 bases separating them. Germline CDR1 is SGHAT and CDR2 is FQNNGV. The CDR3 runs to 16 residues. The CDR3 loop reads CASSLRDILAKNIQYF. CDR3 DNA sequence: TGTGCCAGCAGCTTGCGGGACATCTTAGCCAAAAACATTCAGTACTTC.

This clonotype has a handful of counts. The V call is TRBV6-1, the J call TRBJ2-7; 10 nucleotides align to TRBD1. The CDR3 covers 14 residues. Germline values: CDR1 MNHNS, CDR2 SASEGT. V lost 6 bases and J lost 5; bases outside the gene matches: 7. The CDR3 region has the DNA TGTGCCAGCAGGCGACAGGGGGCCGTCAACGAGCAGTACTTC. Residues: CASRRQGAVNEQYF.